This entry is about one T cell receptor beta chain. This sample was taken from a study of blood T cell repertoires in COVID-19. Across the whole study: COVID-19 samples, acute and convalescent, were from the United States, Italy and Spain. The analysed material was cDNA or gDNA that came from T cells, B-cell-depleted T cells, or PBMCs.

Authors' analysis steps: Estimated nucleated cell counts came from reference gene primer amplification. This table comes from immunoSEQ multiplex PCR, and its TCRdb copy is limited to in-frame clones, with some not included. D and trimming were read from the DNA, whereas the V and J calls and clone size are those reported in that table. The profile shows about 370,000 clones, 80% to 90% of them singletons. This CDR3 region has 12 residues. Trimming took 6 bases from V and 6 from J, leaving 9 bases between them. Germline V gene data show CDR1 as SNHLY and CDR2 as FYNNEI. The source material was peripheral blood. The receptor's source is a woman between 25 and 40 years old with COVID-19, enrolled during active disease. This chain uses TRBV2 with TRBJ1-5; D is possibly TRBD1 (5 bases). For the CDR3, the DNA is TGTGCCAGCAGAGGGGAAGGTCAGCCCCAGCATTTT. This encodes CASRGEGQPQHF.